This T cell receptor (beta chain) was documented in a study of T cell responses to AZD1222 COVID-19 vaccine. Overall study: Some second doses came at about 4 weeks and others at about 12 weeks; these were pooled.

Assay used: immunoSEQ multiplex PCR; TCRdb lists only in-frame clones, some missing. This repertoire shows 110,000 to 150,000 clones, around 85% found once; its top ten account for about 8%. Broader study findings: At baseline, just 6 or 7 AZD1222 recipients tested seropositive.

The V gene's germline CDR1 is MNHEY and CDR2 SMNVEV (reference sequence). The CDR3 is 14 amino acids. Trimming removed 6 bases from V and 4 bases from J, with 15 bases in between. This clone was detected only once. Antigen: not known. The sequence was obtained from an adult in good health. V is TRBV27 and J is TRBJ1-2; D possibly corresponds to TRBD1 (5 bases). The sequencing used peripheral blood, collected on day 0 of AZD1222 vaccination. The CDR3 loop is CASSPRGELYGYTF. CDR3 sequence (DNA): TGTGCCAGCAGCCCACGAGGGGAACTCTATGGCTACACCTTC.